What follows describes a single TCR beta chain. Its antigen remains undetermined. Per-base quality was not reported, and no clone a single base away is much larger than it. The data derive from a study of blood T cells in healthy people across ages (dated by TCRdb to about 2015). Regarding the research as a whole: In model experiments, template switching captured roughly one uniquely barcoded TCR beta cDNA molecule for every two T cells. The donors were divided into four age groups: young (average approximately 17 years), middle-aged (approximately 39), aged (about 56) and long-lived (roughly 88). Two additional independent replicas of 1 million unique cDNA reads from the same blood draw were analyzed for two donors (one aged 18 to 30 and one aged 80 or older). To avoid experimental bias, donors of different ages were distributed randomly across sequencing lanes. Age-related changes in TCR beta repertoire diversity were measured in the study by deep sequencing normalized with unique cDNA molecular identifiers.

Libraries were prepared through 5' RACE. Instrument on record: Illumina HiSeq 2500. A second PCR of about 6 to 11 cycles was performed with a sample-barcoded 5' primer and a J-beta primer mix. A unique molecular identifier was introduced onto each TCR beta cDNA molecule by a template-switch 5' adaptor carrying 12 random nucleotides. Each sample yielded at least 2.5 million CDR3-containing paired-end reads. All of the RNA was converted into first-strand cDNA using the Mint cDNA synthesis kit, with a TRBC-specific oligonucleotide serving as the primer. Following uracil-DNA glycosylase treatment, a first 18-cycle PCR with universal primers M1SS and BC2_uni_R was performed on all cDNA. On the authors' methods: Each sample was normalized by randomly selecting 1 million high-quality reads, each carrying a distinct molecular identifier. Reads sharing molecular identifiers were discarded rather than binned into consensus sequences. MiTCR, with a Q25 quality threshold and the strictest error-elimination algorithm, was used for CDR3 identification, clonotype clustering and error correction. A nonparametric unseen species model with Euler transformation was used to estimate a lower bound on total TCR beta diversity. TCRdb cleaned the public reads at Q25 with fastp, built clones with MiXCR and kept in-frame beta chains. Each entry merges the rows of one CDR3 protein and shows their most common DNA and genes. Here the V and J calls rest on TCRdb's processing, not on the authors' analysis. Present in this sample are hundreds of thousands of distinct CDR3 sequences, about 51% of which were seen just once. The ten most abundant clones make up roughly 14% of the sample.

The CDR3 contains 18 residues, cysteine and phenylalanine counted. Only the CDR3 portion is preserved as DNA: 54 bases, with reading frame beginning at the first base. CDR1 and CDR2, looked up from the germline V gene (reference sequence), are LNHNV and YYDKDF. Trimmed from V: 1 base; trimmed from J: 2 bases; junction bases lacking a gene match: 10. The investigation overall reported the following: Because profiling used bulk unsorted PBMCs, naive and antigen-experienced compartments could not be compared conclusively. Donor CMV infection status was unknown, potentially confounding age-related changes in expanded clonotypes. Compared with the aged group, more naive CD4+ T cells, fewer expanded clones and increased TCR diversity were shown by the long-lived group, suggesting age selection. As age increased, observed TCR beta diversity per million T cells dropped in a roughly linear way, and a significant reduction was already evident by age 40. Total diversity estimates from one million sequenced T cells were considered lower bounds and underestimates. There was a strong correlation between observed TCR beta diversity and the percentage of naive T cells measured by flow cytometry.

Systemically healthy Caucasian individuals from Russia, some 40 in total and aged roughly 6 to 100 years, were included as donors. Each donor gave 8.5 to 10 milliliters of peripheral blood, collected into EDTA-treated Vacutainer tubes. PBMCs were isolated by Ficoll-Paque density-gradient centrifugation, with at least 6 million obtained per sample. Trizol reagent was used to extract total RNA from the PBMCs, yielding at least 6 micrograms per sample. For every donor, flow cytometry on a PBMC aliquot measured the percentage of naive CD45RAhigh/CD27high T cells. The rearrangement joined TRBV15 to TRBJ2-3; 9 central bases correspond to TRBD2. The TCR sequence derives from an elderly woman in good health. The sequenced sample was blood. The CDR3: CATSRALSGRRTTDTQYF. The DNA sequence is TGTGCCACCAGCAGAGCCCTGAGCGGGAGGAGAACCACAGATACGCAGTATTTT. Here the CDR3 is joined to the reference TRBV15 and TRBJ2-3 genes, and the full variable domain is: DAMVIQNPRYQVTQFGKPVTLSCSQTLNHNVMYWYQQKSSQAPKLLFHYYDKDFNNEADTPDNFQSRRPNTSFCFLDIRSPGLGDTAMYLCATSRALSGRRTTDTQYFGPGTRLTVL.